This TCR beta chain was profiled in a study of radiotherapy plus CTLA-4 blockade in lung cancer. Study information: Disease control was seen in 30% to 35% of patients, objective responses in 15% to 20%.

V was trimmed by 4 bases and J by 7 bases, leaving 20 bases between them. The germline gives CDR1 SGHRS, CDR2 YFSETQ. The CDR3 loop spans 15 amino acids. Assay used: immunoSEQ multiplex PCR; TCRdb lists only in-frame clones, some missing. The sample includes 75,000 to 100,000 clones, more than 75% seen only once; the top ten take 3% to 3.5%. Study-wide results and caveats: Peripheral blood showed expansion of tumor-derived TCR clones after radiotherapy and ipilimumab. Early blood T cell clone changes and increased post-radiation serum interferon-beta were reportedly the strongest response predictors.

Ipilimumab CTLA-4 blockade and focal radiation were given to patients with chemo-refractory metastatic non-small-cell lung cancer. About this clone itself: Its target is not known.

This rearrangement joins TRBV5-1 to TRBJ1-2; D call uncertain. The TCR originated in a human donor with non-small cell lung cancer who had a partial response to radiotherapy plus ipilimumab. Sample: peripheral blood, taken from a patient treated with radiotherapy plus ipilimumab. As DNA, the CDR3 is TGCGCCAGCAGCCCAAACGCCGCACAGCGGGGTGGCTACACCTTC. This gives the protein CASSPNAAQRGGYTF.